These 17 T cell receptor beta chains came from one sample sequenced in a study of T cells after yellow fever vaccination. TCRdb reanalysed the 5' RACE reads using MiXCR and keeps one entry per CDR3 protein. The table shows some 560,000 distinct CDR3 sequences, with roughly 21% occurring only once. The starting material was PBMCs, obtained 15 days after the yellow fever booster vaccination. Receptors were obtained from a young man who received the YFV17D yellow fever vaccine.

The CDR3: CASSPNQGVYEQYF. CDR3 DNA: TGTGCCAGCAGCCCTAATCAAGGAGTCTACGAGCAGTACTTC. The rearrangement joins TRBV7-9 to TRBJ2-7; D call uncertain. Germline V gene data show CDR1 as SEHNR and CDR2 as FQNEAQ (reference sequence). The CDR3 length is 14 residues. V was clipped by 5 bases and J by 3 bases, with 14 bases between them. The complete variable domain, with remaining parts taken from reference TRBV7-9 and TRBJ2-7, reads DTGVSQNPRHKITKRGQNVTFRCDPISEHNRLYWYRQTLGQGPEFLTYFQNEAQLEKSRLLSDRFSAERPKGSFSTLEIQRTEQGDSAMYLCASSPNQGVYEQYFGPGTRLTVT.

This clonotype was counted between two and nine times. The rearrangement joins TRBV29-1 to TRBJ2-1; D possibly corresponds to TRBD1 (5 bases). Germline V gives CDR1 SQVTM, CDR2 ANQGSEA. CDR3 length: 15 amino acids. With 6 bases removed from V and 0 bases from J, the gap between germline ends came to 15 bases. The CDR3 protein is CSVRPAGNSYNEQFF. As DNA, the CDR3 is TGCAGCGTACGCCCGGCAGGGAACTCCTACAATGAGCAGTTCTTC.

This clonotype was seen more than once but under ten times. The V gene is TRBV19, the J gene TRBJ2-7, with TRBD2 matching 9 bases. The germline V gene has CDR1 LNHDA and CDR2 SQIVND (reference sequence). This CDR3 is built from 16 residues. V lost 2 bases to trimming and J lost 3 bases; unmatched junction nucleotides: 8. CDR3 in DNA: TGTGCCAGTAGTATAAGCGGGACTAGCAGATTCTACGAGCAGTACTTC. Its protein product is CASSISGTSRFYEQYF.

The V call is TRBV7-2, the J call TRBJ1-2; D remains ambiguous. The CDR3 loop spans 14 amino acids. Germline V lookup: CDR1 SGHTA, CDR2 FQGNSA. The V gene lost 5 bases and the J gene lost 4 bases, with 14 bases spanning the gap. CDR3 bases: TGTGCCAGCAGCCCGGACGGAGGACCCTATGGCTACACCTTC. This gives the protein CASSPDGGPYGYTF.

The chain is built from TRBV9 and TRBJ2-3; 15 nucleotides match TRBD2. The junction had 19 bases not matched to a gene; V was cut back by 4 bases and J by 7 bases. This CDR3 region has 20 residues. CDR1 and CDR2 from the germline V gene are SGDLS and YYNGEE. The CDR3 loop is CASSSKGQGLAGGIDNTQYF. In nucleotides, the CDR3 is TGTGCCAGCAGCTCGAAGGGGCAGGGACTAGCGGGAGGTATCGATAATACGCAGTATTTT.

CDR3 sequence reads: CASSSPGTQAYEQYF. The CDR3 DNA sequence: TGTGCCAGCAGTTCACCCGGGACCCAAGCCTACGAGCAGTACTTC. The V and J genes are TRBV6-2 or TRBV6-3 and TRBJ2-7; D is possibly TRBD1 or TRBD2 (5 bases each). The CDR3 sequence is 15 residues long. V shed 4 bases and J shed 2 bases, with 15 bases lying between them. In germline, CDR1 is MNHEY, CDR2 SVGEGT.

This clonotype was seen many times. The gene calls are TRBV7-9 and TRBJ2-2, with 7 bases that match TRBD2. The CDR3 runs 14 residues. The V segment lost 6 bases and the J segment 6 bases; nucleotides outside the gene matches: 7. The germline V gene has CDR1 SEHNR and CDR2 FQNEAQ (reference sequence). CDR3: CASRLVRESGELFF. The CDR3 bases are TGTGCCAGCAGGCTCGTGCGGGAGTCCGGGGAGCTGTTTTTT. Drawing the rest from reference TRBV7-9 and TRBJ2-2, the complete variable domain is DTGVSQNPRHKITKRGQNVTFRCDPISEHNRLYWYRQTLGQGPEFLTYFQNEAQLEKSRLLSDRFSAERPKGSFSTLEIQRTEQGDSAMYLCASRLVRESGELFFGEGSRLTVL.

This clonotype appeared once. V and J are TRBV7-9 and TRBJ2-3, with TRBD2 as a possible D gene (6 bases). There are 16 residues in the CDR3. The germline CDR1 and CDR2 sequences are SEHNR and FQNEAQ (reference sequence). The V end was cut by 2 bases, the J end by 4 bases, with 16 bases between. CDR3 bases: TGTGCCAGCAGCTTACGCAGCGGGTTCAGCTCAGATACGCAGTATTTT. This codes for CASSLRSGFSSDTQYF.

V usage is TRBV5-4 and J usage is TRBJ2-5, with TRBD2 identical over 12 bases. The germline V gene encodes CDR1 SGHNT and CDR2 YYREEE (reference sequence). Trimming took 4 bases from V and 1 from J; bases not matched to a gene: 2. The CDR3 sequence is 15 residues long. CDR3 protein: CASSATSGGQETQYF. As DNA, the CDR3 is TGTGCCAGCAGCGCGACTAGCGGGGGCCAAGAGACCCAGTACTTC.

The gene calls are TRBV15 and TRBJ2-3; D gene unclear. The V end lost 3 bases, the J end lost 3 bases, and 10 bases lay between the germline ends. The V gene's germline CDR1 is LNHNV and CDR2 YYDKDF (reference sequence). This CDR3 comprises 14 residues. The CDR3 loop is CATSSPRLTDTQYF. As DNA, the CDR3 is TGTGCCACCAGCAGTCCCCGTTTGACAGATACGCAGTATTTT.

The chain couples TRBV20-1 to TRBJ2-1; 7 bases map to TRBD2. The CDR3 loop spans 18 amino acids. The junction had 12 bases not matched to a gene; V was cut back by 1 base and J by 0 bases. Germline values: CDR1 DFQATT, CDR2 SNEGSKA (reference sequence). This CDR3 is CSARGASGGPSSYNEQFF. CDR3 DNA: TGCAGTGCTAGAGGAGCTAGCGGAGGCCCCAGCTCCTACAATGAGCAGTTCTTC.

The sample holds a few counts of this clonotype. The chain joins TRBV21-1 to TRBJ2-2; the D call of TRBD1 is as the table states it, not checked on the DNA. TRBV21-1 is an annotated pseudogene. The CDR3 extends over 17 amino acids. CDR3: CASSKERNHREAGELFF. The CDR3 DNA follows: TGTGCCAGCAGCAAAGAGAGGAACCACAGGGAGGCCGGGGAGCTGTTTTTT.

This clonotype was found a few times. This chain links TRBV18 with TRBJ2-1; 13 bases map to TRBD2. V lost 3 bases and J lost 3; bases outside the gene matches: 5. Germline V gives CDR1 KGHSH, CDR2 LQKENI. The CDR3 has 17 amino acids. The CDR3 nucleotides read TGTGCCAGCTCACCTAGGACTAGCGGGAGTCTCTACAATGAGCAGTTCTTC. Amino acid sequence: CASSPRTSGSLYNEQFF.

The chain uses TRBV6-1 and TRBJ2-2, with 8 positions matching TRBD2. CDR3 length: 15 amino acids. In germline, CDR1 is MNHNS, CDR2 SASEGT. The V segment lost 8 bases and the J segment 5 bases; nucleotides outside the gene matches: 10. The CDR3 DNA follows: TGTGCCAGCCAAGGGGCGGGAGGATTTACCGGGGAGCTGTTTTTT. As protein: CASQGAGGFTGELFF.

This clonotype was detected a few times. This chain links TRBV7-2 with TRBJ2-7, with D possibly TRBD1 on 6 matching bases. The V end lost 0 bases, the J end lost 0 bases, and 9 bases lay between the germline ends. There are 15 residues in the CDR3. In germline, CDR1 is SGHTA, CDR2 FQGNSA. The CDR3 sequence: CASSLAPDSSYEQYF. In DNA form, the CDR3 reads TGTGCCAGCAGCTTAGCCCCGGACAGCTCCTACGAGCAGTACTTC.

This chain joins TRBV7-2 and TRBJ2-1; 8 nucleotides line up with TRBD2. Per the germline V gene, CDR1 is SGHTA and CDR2 is FQGNSA. There are 13 residues in the CDR3. V was clipped by 6 bases and J by 9 bases; unmatched bases: 7. CDR3 sequence reads: CASSPGTRSEQFF. In nucleotides, the CDR3 is TGTGCCAGCAGTCCCGGGACTAGGAGTGAGCAGTTCTTC.

In DNA, the CDR3 is TGCGCCAGCAGTGAGGGTCCGGACATGGAAATAGCCGGGGAGCTGTTTTTT. It specifies CASSEGPDMEIAGELFF. The chain joins TRBV10-1 to TRBJ2-2; D is possibly TRBD1 (5 bases). V was clipped by 2 bases and J by 6 bases, with 19 bases between them. The CDR3 spans 17 residues. Germline V lookup: CDR1 WNHNN, CDR2 SYGVQD (reference sequence).